What follows are 21 T cell receptor beta chains derived from one specimen sequenced in a study of blood T cell repertoires in COVID-19. Method: immunoSEQ multiplex PCR; TCRdb's copy keeps in-frame clones and lacks some. The sample contains around 250,000 clones, 70% to 90% of which appear only once. The sample was PBMCs or T cells enriched from blood (not recorded which). The receptors originated from a woman aged 45-60 years who had recovered from COVID-19.

This clone is a singleton in its sample. V gene TRBV10-3 combines with J gene TRBJ1-4; the D gene is possibly TRBD1 (6 bases). Germline V gene lookup returns CDR1 ENHRY and CDR2 SYGVKD. V shed 2 bases and J shed 7 bases, with 14 bases lying between them. CDR3 size: 15 residues. CDR3: CAISEGTGTSEKLFF. CDR3 bases: TGTGCCATCAGTGAGGGTACAGGGACGAGTGAAAAACTGTTTTTT.

J is TRBJ2-5 and V is TRBV3-1 (or the pseudogene TRBV3-2); D unclear. Trimming cost V 1 base and J 0 bases, with 6 bases left between them. Germline-derived CDR1 and CDR2 are LGHDT and YNNKEL (reference sequence). The CDR3 is made up of 14 amino acids. The CDR3 spells CASSQAGYQETQYF. The CDR3, as DNA: TGTGCCAGCAGCCAAGCGGGTTACCAAGAGACCCAGTACTTC.

The chain uses TRBV5-1 and TRBJ2-3, with D maybe TRBD2 (6 bases). The germline gives CDR1 SGHRS, CDR2 YFSETQ. Trimming shortened V by 0 bases and J by 2 bases, and 22 bases separated the two germline ends. The CDR3 is 19 residues long. This chain's CDR3 is CASSLASSGGGRSTDTQYF. In DNA form, the CDR3 reads TGCGCCAGCAGCTTGGCCAGTTCCGGGGGAGGCCGCTCCACAGATACGCAGTATTTT. Filled out from reference TRBV5-1 and TRBJ2-3, the complete variable domain reads KAGVTQTPRYLIKTRGQQVTLSCSPISGHRSVSWYQQTPGQGLQFLFEYFSETQRNKGNFPGRFSGRQFSNSRSEMNVSTLELGDSALYLCASSLASSGGGRSTDTQYFGPGTRLTVL.

The rearrangement joins TRBV6-5 to TRBJ2-2, with TRBD1 matching 8 bases. Germline trimming cut 6 bases from V and 1 base from J; bases unmatched to any gene: 4. Germline CDR1 is MNHEY and CDR2 is SVGAGI. The CDR3 runs to 15 residues. The CDR3 region is CASRKGQGNTGELFF. The CDR3 bases are TGTGCCAGCAGAAAAGGACAGGGGAACACCGGGGAGCTGTTTTTT.

This chain joins TRBV28 and TRBJ1-2, with a possible D match to TRBD1 (5 bases). The CDR3 is 14 amino acids. Trimming cost V 2 bases and J 3 bases, with 10 bases left between them. Germline V CDR1 and CDR2: MDHEN, SYDVKM. The CDR3 DNA sequence: TGTGCCAGCAGTTTACTCAGGGAACACTATGGCTACACCTTC. Protein product: CASSLLREHYGYTF.

The chain couples TRBV25-1 to TRBJ2-3; 9 bases fit TRBD1. With 3 bases clipped from V and 2 bases from J, the junction kept 6 bases outside the gene matches. The CDR3 has 16 residues. Germline V gene sequence: CDR1 MGHDK, CDR2 SYGVNS. CDR3 in DNA: TGTGCCAGCAGTGAGTACGGACAGGGGAACACAGATACGCAGTATTTT. Protein product: CASSEYGQGNTDTQYF.

The V call is TRBV11-2, the J call TRBJ1-1; 10 bases map to TRBD1. Trimming at V came to 9 bases and at J to 7 bases, leaving 11 bases not matched to a gene. Germline V gene lookup returns CDR1 SGHAT and CDR2 FQNNGV. The CDR3 runs to 14 residues. For the CDR3, the DNA is TGTGCCAGTAAGAACCGGGACAGGGGTGGTGAAGCTTTCTTT. Encoded protein: CASKNRDRGGEAFF.

The chain links TRBV10-3 to TRBJ2-2; 9 bases align to TRBD1. The CDR3 runs to 14 residues. The germline V gene has CDR1 ENHRY and CDR2 SYGVKD. J was trimmed by 3 bases and V by 9 bases; bases with no gene match: 5. This chain's CDR3 is CAINDRGYTGELFF. CDR3 sequence (DNA): TGTGCCATTAACGACAGGGGGTACACCGGGGAGCTGTTTTTT.

The V call is TRBV5-5, the J call TRBJ2-3, with 8 bases fitting TRBD1. This CDR3 spans 15 amino acids. Unmatched junction bases numbered 6, after V lost 3 bases and J lost 3 bases. CDR1 is SGHKS and CDR2 is YYEKEE in the germline V gene (reference sequence). The CDR3 DNA reads as TGTGCCAGCAGCTGGAGCGACAGGGGTACAGATACGCAGTATTTT. Protein product: CASSWSDRGTDTQYF.

The rearrangement joins TRBV5-6 to TRBJ1-5, with no clear D. V lost 1 base, J lost 2 bases, and 7 bases lay in between. This CDR3 comprises 14 residues. Germline V lookup: CDR1 SGHDT, CDR2 YYEEEE. CDR3 sequence (DNA): TGTGCCAGCAGCTTGAGACTGGGCAATCAGCCCCAGCATTTT. Its translation is CASSLRLGNQPQHF.

J is TRBJ1-6 and V is TRBV4-1; D not resolved. In germline, CDR1 is MGHRA, CDR2 YSYEKL. This CDR3 has 15 amino acids. Trimming took 1 base from V and 9 from J, leaving 13 bases between them. CDR3 bases: TGCGCCAGCAGCCAAGTTCAGGAAGAAGGTTCACCCCTCCACTTT. Amino acid sequence: CASSQVQEEGSPLHF.

This sequence joins TRBV2 and TRBJ2-7; 9 bases align to TRBD2. With V trimmed by 7 bases and J by 3 bases, 1 base remained unmatched. Germline V gene data show CDR1 as SNHLY and CDR2 as FYNNEI. The CDR3 runs to 12 residues. Written as DNA, the CDR3 is TGTGCCAGCACAGCGGGAGGCTACGAGCAGTACTTC. Its translation is CASTAGGYEQYF.

V usage is TRBV5-1 and J usage is TRBJ1-2; D may be TRBD1 (6 bases). This CDR3 has 15 amino acids. Germline CDR1 reads SGHRS; CDR2 reads YFSETQ. V was shortened by 3 bases and J by 3 bases, with 15 bases between the two germline ends. The CDR3 spells CASSWDTPKDYGYTF. As DNA, the CDR3 is TGCGCCAGCAGCTGGGACACCCCGAAGGACTATGGCTACACCTTC.

This rearrangement joins TRBV3-1 (or the pseudogene TRBV3-2) to TRBJ1-6; D gene ambiguous. Germline CDR1 is LGHDT and CDR2 is YNNKEL (reference sequence). This CDR3 has 14 amino acids. V was pared by 1 base and J by 4 bases, with 5 bases between. The CDR3 here is CASSQAGYNSPLHF. CDR3 bases: TGTGCCAGCAGCCAAGCGGGTTATAATTCACCCCTCCACTTT.

The count of this clone is one. The chain employs TRBV10-3 and TRBJ2-3, with TRBD2 matching 9 bases. Germline V gene sequence: CDR1 ENHRY, CDR2 SYGVKD. The CDR3 spans 14 residues. J was trimmed by 3 bases and V by 7 bases; bases with no gene match: 5. CDR3 sequence: CAIKTSGQTDTQYF. The CDR3 bases are TGTGCCATCAAGACTAGCGGACAGACAGATACGCAGTATTTT.

CDR3 bases: TGTGCCAGCACTTACGGGACAGGAATAGATACGCAGTATTTT. Protein sequence: CASTYGTGIDTQYF. V and J are TRBV5-4 and TRBJ2-3; TRBD1 agrees at 8 bases. CDR1 is SGHNT, CDR2 YYREEE, per germline (reference sequence). V lost 6 bases, J lost 5 bases, and 8 bases stayed unmatched. CDR3 length: 14 residues.

This chain connects TRBV28 to TRBJ1-1; no firm D call. V shed 5 bases and J shed 1 base, with 11 bases lying between them. This CDR3 has 14 residues. Germline CDR1 reads MDHEN; CDR2 reads SYDVKM. The CDR3 sequence: CASSPSGKNTEAFF. The DNA of the CDR3 is TGTGCCAGCAGTCCATCCGGGAAGAACACTGAAGCTTTCTTT.

V gene TRBV7-2 combines with J gene TRBJ2-7, with D unclear. V was clipped by 5 bases and J by 2 bases, with 13 bases between them. CDR1 and CDR2 (germline): SGHTA, FQGNSA. The CDR3 has 14 amino acids. In nucleotides, the CDR3 is TGTGCCAGCAGCCCTACGCTCCTAACCTACGAGCAGTACTTC. This sequence encodes CASSPTLLTYEQYF.

This chain joins TRBV19 and TRBJ1-5; tentative D call: TRBD1 (5 bases). Deletions cut 3 bases from V and 5 bases from J, with 20 bases between. The CDR3 is made up of 17 amino acids. CDR1 LNHDA and CDR2 SQIVND come from the germline V gene (reference sequence). The CDR3 loop reads CASSIGVSWTPYQPQHF. CDR3 coding DNA: TGTGCCAGTAGTATTGGGGTTTCGTGGACACCTTATCAGCCCCAGCATTTT.

The rearrangement uses TRBV7-2 and TRBJ2-2, with 8 positions matching TRBD2. The CDR3 is 14 amino acids. Germline assignment: CDR1 SGHTA and CDR2 FQGNSA. J lost 5 bases, V lost 6 bases, and 5 bases had no gene match. In nucleotides, the CDR3 is TGTGCCAGCAGGCCACGGGGGGGTACCGGGGAGCTGTTTTTT. It yields the protein CASRPRGGTGELFF.

V and J are TRBV5-6 and TRBJ2-7; D may be TRBD1 (5 bases). CDR1 is SGHDT, CDR2 YYEEEE, per germline. The CDR3 is 14 residues long. Trimming pared 2 bases from V and 3 bases from J, leaving 12 bases between. The CDR3 nucleotides are TGTGCCAGCAGCTTAGCCGGACAAAACTACGAGCAGTACTTC. As protein: CASSLAGQNYEQYF.